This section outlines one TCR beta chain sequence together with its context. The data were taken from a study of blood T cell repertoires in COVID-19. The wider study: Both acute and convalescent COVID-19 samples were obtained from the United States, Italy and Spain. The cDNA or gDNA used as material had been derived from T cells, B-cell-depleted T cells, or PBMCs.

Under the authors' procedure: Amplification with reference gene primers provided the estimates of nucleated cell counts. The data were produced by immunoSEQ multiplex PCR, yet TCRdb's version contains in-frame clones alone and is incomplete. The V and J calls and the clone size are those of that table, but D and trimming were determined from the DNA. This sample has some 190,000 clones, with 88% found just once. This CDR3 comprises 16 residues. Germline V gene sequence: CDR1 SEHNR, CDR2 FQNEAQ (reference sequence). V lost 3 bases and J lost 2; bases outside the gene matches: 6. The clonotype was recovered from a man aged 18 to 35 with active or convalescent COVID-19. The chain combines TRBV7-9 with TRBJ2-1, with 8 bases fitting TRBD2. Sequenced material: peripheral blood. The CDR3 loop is CASSFAQGLAYNEQFF. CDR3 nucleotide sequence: TGTGCCAGCAGCTTCGCCCAGGGACTAGCCTACAATGAGCAGTTCTTC.